The 13 T cell receptor beta chains listed next were all sequenced from one sample in a study of radiation and T cells in renal cell carcinoma. Produced via immunoSEQ multiplex PCR; TCRdb's table is partial and in-frame only. Among about 130,000 clones listed, roughly 84% were seen once. Documented time point: baseline pretreatment blood. Described treatment: 15 Gy SBRT to primary tumor, nephrectomy 4 weeks later. Here the sequenced sample was blood, taken from a patient whose treatment included radiotherapy and nephrectomy. The receptor source for this set is a woman aged 45-65 years with renal cell carcinoma.

V usage is TRBV6-6 and J usage is TRBJ2-3; 8 bases line up with TRBD1. The length of the CDR3 is 15 residues. J lost 1 base, V lost 6 bases, and 6 bases had no gene match. The germline gives CDR1 MNHNY, CDR2 SVGAGI (reference sequence). CDR3 protein: CASRLTGGRTDTQYF. The CDR3 region has the DNA TGTGCCAGCAGACTAACAGGGGGTCGCACAGATACGCAGTATTTT.

V usage is TRBV5-1 and J usage is TRBJ1-1; possible D gene TRBD1, 5 bases. In germline, CDR1 is SGHRS, CDR2 YFSETQ. V lost 1 base to trimming and J lost 1 base, with 14 bases between them. The CDR3 has 16 amino acids. The CDR3 protein is CASSLSQGRGNTEAFF. The CDR3 DNA follows: TGCGCCAGCAGCTTGAGTCAGGGACGGGGGAACACTGAAGCTTTCTTT.

This clone has a single count. This chain joins TRBV5-1 and TRBJ1-5, with TRBD1 matching over 7 bases. Germline loops: CDR1 SGHRS, CDR2 YFSETQ. V dropped 4 bases and J dropped 6; count of bases not matched to a gene: 10. This CDR3 is built from 15 residues. CDR3 DNA: TGCGCCAGCAGCACCACCGGACAGGCCGGTCAGCCCCAGCATTTT. Its protein product is CASSTTGQAGQPQHF.

The CDR3 DNA is TGTGCCAGCAGCTTATTGCCGTGGCAGGGTGAATGGACCGGGGAGCTGTTTTTT. This translates into CASSLLPWQGEWTGELFF. This chain uses TRBV7-2 with TRBJ2-2; tentatively, D is TRBD1 (5 bases). The germline V gene has CDR1 SGHTA and CDR2 FQGNSA. The CDR3 loop spans 18 amino acids. Trimming pared 2 bases from V and 5 bases from J, leaving 21 bases between.

The chain employs TRBV2 and TRBJ2-1; TRBD2 agrees at 9 bases. Germline V gives CDR1 SNHLY, CDR2 FYNNEI. This CDR3 has 13 amino acids. V trimming: 8 bases; J trimming: 4 bases; junction bases outside the gene matches: 3. The CDR3, as DNA: TGTGCCAGCTTCACTAGCGGGTACAATGAGCAGTTCTTC. Its translation: CASFTSGYNEQFF.

This rearrangement joins TRBV7-2 to TRBJ2-1, with D possibly being TRBD1 (6 bases). Trimming shortened V by 2 bases and J by 6 bases, and 14 bases separated the two germline ends. The CDR3 runs 15 residues. Germline CDR1 reads SGHTA; CDR2 reads FQGNSA. The CDR3 here is CASSLTGLSGNEQFF. CDR3 in DNA: TGTGCCAGCAGCTTAACAGGGTTGTCCGGCAATGAGCAGTTCTTC.

This clone has a single count. The chain carries TRBV5-5 and TRBJ2-7; no firm D call. The CDR3 covers 14 residues. Trimming took off 2 bases at V and 3 bases at J, with 12 bases between the two ends. Germline lookup yields CDR1 SGHKS and CDR2 YYEKEE (reference sequence). The CDR3 sequence is CASSFTDGYYEQYF. CDR3 coding DNA: TGTGCCAGCAGCTTCACAGACGGATACTACGAGCAGTACTTC.

Concerning this clone: This sample also contains other DNA sequences that code for the same CDR3. The rearrangement uses TRBV19 and TRBJ2-1; 9 nucleotides agree with TRBD2. Germline lookup yields CDR1 LNHDA and CDR2 SQIVND (reference sequence). The CDR3 has 15 residues. The junction had 2 bases not matched to a gene; V was cut back by 3 bases and J by 2 bases. The CDR3 loop is CASSIGGGAYNEQFF. The CDR3 bases are TGTGCCAGTAGTATCGGCGGGGGGGCCTACAATGAGCAGTTCTTC.

J is TRBJ2-3 and V is TRBV7-9; D tentatively reads TRBD1 or TRBD2 (5 bases each). This CDR3 region has 15 residues. Looked up from germline, CDR1 is SEHNR and CDR2 is FQNEAQ (reference sequence). With 4 bases removed from V and 2 bases from J, the gap between germline ends came to 13 bases. DNA of the CDR3: TGTGCCAGCAGCTCCTCCAGGGACCTCACAGATACGCAGTATTTT. Protein: CASSSSRDLTDTQYF.

The chain uses TRBV6-5 and TRBJ1-2; unclear D gene. Germline V gene data show CDR1 as MNHEY and CDR2 as SVGAGI. V was trimmed by 2 bases and J by 8 bases, leaving 18 bases between them. The CDR3 spans 15 residues. The CDR3 DNA is TGTGCCAGCAGTTACGCCCGAGGCGTCCCGACGGGCTACACCTTC. Amino acids: CASSYARGVPTGYTF.

This chain uses TRBV2 with TRBJ2-7, with unresolved D. The CDR3 is 12 amino acids. Looked up from germline, CDR1 is SNHLY and CDR2 is FYNNEI. The germline V and J ends were trimmed by 6 bases and 0 bases, with 6 bases remaining between them. The CDR3 nucleotides are TGTGCCAGCAGAACGGTCTCCTACGAGCAGTACTTC. Protein: CASRTVSYEQYF.

The chain combines TRBV30 with TRBJ2-7, with unresolved D. With 2 bases removed from V and 2 bases from J, the gap between germline ends came to 7 bases. This CDR3 has 12 amino acids. Germline values: CDR1 GTSNPN, CDR2 SVGIG (reference sequence). CDR3 sequence: CAWSKGTYEQYF. CDR3 in DNA: TGTGCCTGGAGTAAAGGGACCTACGAGCAGTACTTC. The whole variable domain, filled in from reference TRBV30 and TRBJ2-7, reads SQTIHQWPATLVQPVGSPLSLECTVEGTSNPNLYWYRQAAGRGLQLLFYSVGIGQISSEVPQNLSASRPQDRQFILSSKKLLLSDSGFYLCAWSKGTYEQYFGPGTRLTVT.

The chain has TRBV7-2 and TRBJ2-1, with 11 bases aligning to TRBD1. The germline gives CDR1 SGHTA, CDR2 FQGNSA. V was clipped by 4 bases and J by 7 bases; unmatched bases: 6. This CDR3 has 15 residues. Here the CDR3 DNA reads TGTGCCAGCAGCTCGGACAGGGGGCTTTGGAATGAGCAGTTCTTC. Translating gives CASSSDRGLWNEQFF.